These T cell receptor beta chains were read from a single sample in a study of T cell responses to AZD1222 COVID-19 vaccine. Clones were sequenced by immunoSEQ multiplex PCR, and TCRdb holds only the in-frame ones, with some missing. This table holds 150,000 to 200,000 clones, around 88% found once. The sample was peripheral blood, taken 28 days after the second AZD1222 dose. These receptors were collected from an adult who received the AZD1222 COVID-19 vaccine. Each CDR3 is given with its conserved first and last residue. The D gene is left open where the match is weak. Only part of the rows carry a size: once, few, many, or a class if the clone is expanded.

j_call d_call v_call clone_size cdr3_nt cdr3_aa
TRBJ2-1 NA TRBV6-2/TRBV6-3 NA TGTGCCAGCAGTTACGTCTCCGGGTGGGATGAGCAGTTCTTC CASSYVSGWDEQFF
TRBJ1-2 TRBD1 TRBV30 NA TGTGCCTGGGGACAGGGGTTACATGGCTACACCTTC CAWGQGLHGYTF
TRBJ2-7 TRBD2 TRBV7-3 once TGTGCCAGCAGCCCCGGGGGGGCCGTGAACCTCTACGAGCAGTACTTC CASSPGGAVNLYEQYF
TRBJ2-5 TRBD1 TRBV16 NA TGTGCCAGCAGCCAATGGACAGGTGGACAAGAGACCCAGTACTTC CASSQWTGGQETQYF
TRBJ1-1 NA TRBV10-1 NA TGCGCCAGCAGTCCCCCCCAGGGTAAAGCTTTCTTT CASSPPQGKAFF
TRBJ1-1 TRBD1 TRBV4-1 NA TGCGCCAGCAGCCAAGTGGGACAGATGAACACTGAAGCTTTCTTT CASSQVGQMNTEAFF
TRBJ2-2 NA TRBV19 NA TGTGCCAGTAGTATTGGAGTTCCCGGGGAGCTGTTTTTT CASSIGVPGELFF
TRBJ2-3 TRBD2 TRBV7-8 NA TGTGCCAGCAGCTTAAATAGCGGGGGAGGCGCAGATACGCAGTATTTT CASSLNSGGGADTQYF
TRBJ2-1 NA TRBV3-1/TRBV3-2 few TGTGCCAGCAGCCCCGTAAGGGCGGGTGAGCAGTTCTTC CASSPVRAGEQFF
TRBJ1-5 TRBD1 TRBV6-5 NA TGTGCCAGCAGGTCCCGGGACAGGGGAACCCAGCCCCAGCATTTT CASRSRDRGTQPQHF
TRBJ2-2 NA TRBV29-1 NA TGCAGCGTTCAATTAGGGAGACAGAACACCGGGGAGCTGTTTTTT CSVQLGRQNTGELFF
TRBJ1-6 TRBD1 TRBV9 NA TGTGCCAGCAGCGTAGACAGGGGCCTCTCTAATTCACCCCTCCACTTT CASSVDRGLSNSPLHF
TRBJ2-5 TRBD2 TRBV30 NA TGTGCCTGGAGTTTGACTAGCGGGTTGTCGGGGACCCAGTACTTC CAWSLTSGLSGTQYF
TRBJ1-5 NA TRBV18 NA TGTGCCAGCTCACCAACTAATCAGCCCCAGCATTTT CASSPTNQPQHF
TRBJ2-3 TRBD2 TRBV9 NA TGTGCCAGCAGCCCCCCTGGCCTAGCGGGGCAAGATACGCAGTATTTT CASSPPGLAGQDTQYF
TRBJ1-5 NA TRBV11-2 NA TGTGCCAGCAGCTTGGGCACAAATCAGCCCCAGCATTTT CASSLGTNQPQHF
TRBJ2-5 NA TRBV6-5 NA TGTGCCAGCGGGGATAGGGGCACCGTCCAAGAGACCCAGTACTTC CASGDRGTVQETQYF
TRBJ2-2 TRBD2 TRBV3-1/TRBV3-2 NA TGTGCCAGCAGTCGAAGCGGGGGGTTACGCACCGGGGAGCTGTTTTTT CASSRSGGLRTGELFF
TRBJ1-1 NA TRBV19 few TGTGCCAGTAGAACTTCACCGAACACTGAAGCTTTCTTT CASRTSPNTEAFF
TRBJ2-2 NA TRBV6-2/TRBV6-3 NA TGTGCCAGCAGCCCGCTCGCCGGGGTCACCGGGGAGCTGTTTTTT CASSPLAGVTGELFF
TRBJ1-1 NA TRBV5-1 once TGCGCCAGCAGCTTGGCGGGGGCGGGGAACACTGAAGCTTTCTTT CASSLAGAGNTEAFF
TRBJ1-2 NA TRBV6-1 NA TGTGCCAGCAGTGAAGTGAGGGGACGCTACACCTTC CASSEVRGRYTF
TRBJ2-2 TRBD1 TRBV14 medium-sized TGTGCCAGCAGCCAAGAGACAGGGGAAGGCACCGGGGAGCTGTTTTTT CASSQETGEGTGELFF
TRBJ1-5 NA TRBV19 few TGTGCCAGTAGTAGGGCAGACAATCAGCCCCAGCATTTT CASSRADNQPQHF
TRBJ1-5 NA TRBV4-2 NA TGTGCCAGCAGCCAGGCGGGAGACCAGCCCCAGCATTTT CASSQAGDQPQHF
TRBJ2-7 NA TRBV7-9 NA TGTGCCGGGGGGGCCCCCTACGAGCAGTACTTC CAGGAPYEQYF
TRBJ2-1 TRBD1 TRBV27 NA TGTGCCAGCAGTTTGGGGAGTCCCGGGACAGGATACAATGAGCAGTTCTTC CASSLGSPGTGYNEQFF
TRBJ1-2 NA TRBV28 NA TGTGCCAGCTGCCAGGGGAGAATGAGCTACACCTTC CASCQGRMSYTF
TRBJ2-5 NA TRBV7-2 once TGTGCCAGCAGCGTATCGGGACAAACCCAAGAGACCCAGTACTTC CASSVSGQTQETQYF
TRBJ1-5 NA TRBV6-5 NA TGTGCCAGCAGACAGGGCGGGGGTCAGCCCCAGCATTTT CASRQGGGQPQHF
TRBJ1-2 NA TRBV15 NA TGTGCCACCAGCAGAGAGGAGGGGGTCTATGGCTACACCTTC CATSREEGVYGYTF
TRBJ2-5 TRBD2 TRBV28 NA TGTGCCAGCAGTTTAGCGGGGGGGCCCGAGACCCAGTACTTC CASSLAGGPETQYF
TRBJ1-6 NA TRBV9 NA TGTGCCAGCAGCTCTCAGGTTGTCTCGGGCCATTCACCCCTCCACTTT CASSSQVVSGHSPLHF
TRBJ1-2 NA TRBV7-9 NA TGTGCCAGCAGCTTAGGAACAGGGAGAGAATATGGCTACACCTTC CASSLGTGREYGYTF
TRBJ2-1 NA TRBV2 once TGTGCCAGCAGTGCCGAGGGAGTAGGACTTAATGAGCAGTTCTTC CASSAEGVGLNEQFF
TRBJ1-1 NA TRBV5-1 NA TGCGCCAGCAGCTTCGGGAAAGGGAACACTGAAGCTTTCTTT CASSFGKGNTEAFF
TRBJ2-3 NA TRBV19 NA TGTGCCAGTAGTATCGGGGCAAGCACAGATACGCAGTATTTT CASSIGASTDTQYF
TRBJ1-5 NA TRBV15 NA TGTGCCACCAGCAGAGCCCCTGCAGATAGCAATCAGCCCCAGCATTTT CATSRAPADSNQPQHF
TRBJ1-1 NA TRBV29-1 NA TGCAGCGCCGACACAGTGGGCACTGAAGCTTTCTTT CSADTVGTEAFF
TRBJ2-1 TRBD2 TRBV28 NA TGTGCCAGCAGGGGGACTAGCGGGGGGCTACACAATGAGCAGTTCTTC CASRGTSGGLHNEQFF
TRBJ1-1 NA TRBV5-1 NA TGCGCCAGCAGCTTGAGCGGGGGGCCGGGTGTGTTGGCTTTCTTT CASSLSGGPGVLAFF
TRBJ2-1 NA TRBV5-1 NA TGCGCCAGCAGCCGATCTAGAGGAGGCCACAATGAGCAGTTCTTC CASSRSRGGHNEQFF
TRBJ2-7 NA TRBV30 NA TGTGCCTGGAGTCTTTCGGGGGGCTGGCTAGGGGAGCAGTACTTC CAWSLSGGWLGEQYF
TRBJ2-4 NA TRBV18 NA TGTGCCAGCTCACCACCCGCCGGCAGGCCAAACATTCAGTACTTC CASSPPAGRPNIQYF